This T cell receptor beta chain is drawn from a study of T cell responses to AZD1222 COVID-19 vaccine. This CDR3 is 13 amino acids long. Germline CDR1 reads SGHAT; CDR2 reads FQNNGV. V shed 3 bases and J shed 7 bases, with 7 bases lying between them. TCRdb's copy holds only in-frame clones and misses some; the assay was immunoSEQ multiplex PCR. The table includes fewer than 90,000 clones, roughly 90% detected once. The receptor was derived from an adult who received the AZD1222 COVID-19 vaccine. The rearrangement uses TRBV11-2 and TRBJ1-6, with unresolved D. Sequences were derived from peripheral blood, sampled 28 days after the second AZD1222 dose. The CDR3 DNA sequence: TGTGCCAGCAGCTTCATCGGGAATTCACCCCTCCACTTT. As protein: CASSFIGNSPLHF.